The 6 T cell receptor beta chains below all came from one sample that was sequenced in a study of blood T cell repertoires in COVID-19 (dated by TCRdb to the early 2020s). The library relied on the immunoSEQ multiplex PCR assay. TCRdb stores this immuneACCESS table with in-frame sequences only. Part of the clones is absent; in the studies checked, under half of the shortfall reflects unresolved V genes, and no reason is known for the rest. This sample is represented by approximately 200,000 clones; 85% to 90% of them were singletons. Around 1.5% of the sample is taken by the ten largest. Sequences were obtained from peripheral blood. The receptors here all came from a man between 18 and 29 years old with active or convalescent COVID-19.

The chain employs TRBV5-1 and TRBJ2-1, with unresolved D. With 0 bases removed from V and 7 bases from J, the gap between germline ends came to 14 bases. Germline V gene data show CDR1 as SGHRS and CDR2 as YFSETQ. CDR3 size: 15 residues. CDR3 DNA: TGCGCCAGCAGCTTGGTTGCGACCCGGCGGAATGAGCAGTTCTTC. As protein: CASSLVATRRNEQFF.

V usage is TRBV11-2 and J usage is TRBJ1-2, with D perhaps TRBD1 (6 bases). CDR1 SGHAT and CDR2 FQNNGV come from the germline V gene. Trimming cost V 4 bases and J 3 bases, with 15 bases left between them. CDR3 length: 15 residues. CDR3 loop: CASSSGTIRYYGYTF. CDR3 in DNA: TGTGCCAGCAGCTCCGGGACAATTAGGTACTATGGCTACACCTTC.

This chain uses TRBV19 with TRBJ2-1, with D possibly being TRBD1 (5 bases). V lost 5 bases, J lost 2 bases, and 16 bases lay in between. Per germline, CDR1 LNHDA and CDR2 SQIVND (reference sequence). This CDR3 comprises 16 residues. The CDR3 reads CASSPRWGLTYNEQFF. The CDR3 nucleotides are TGTGCCAGTAGTCCTCGTTGGGGCCTCACCTACAATGAGCAGTTCTTC.

The chain employs TRBV27 and TRBJ2-5; no clear D gene. V was pared by 7 bases and J by 5 bases, with 14 bases between. Germline lookup yields CDR1 MNHEY and CDR2 SMNVEV (reference sequence). The CDR3 extends over 13 amino acids. Written as DNA, the CDR3 is TGTGCCAGCACCCAGTTATTGCGGGAGACCCAGTACTTC. It specifies CASTQLLRETQYF.

This rearrangement joins TRBV30 to TRBJ2-2; possibly TRBD2 for D (6 bases). The CDR3 has 11 amino acids. Trimming cost V 4 bases and J 6 bases, with 6 bases left between them. From germline, CDR1 is GTSNPN and CDR2 SVGIG (reference sequence). The CDR3 region is CAWTGAGELFF. The CDR3, as DNA: TGTGCCTGGACGGGAGCCGGGGAGCTGTTTTTT.

This chain connects TRBV10-3 to TRBJ1-1; 7 bases agree with TRBD1. Germline V gene sequence: CDR1 ENHRY, CDR2 SYGVKD. Germline trimming cut 4 bases from V and 1 base from J; bases unmatched to any gene: 0. The length of the CDR3 is 13 residues. CDR3 sequence (DNA): TGTGCCATCAGTGGGACAGGGAACACTGAAGCTTTCTTT. Its protein is CAISGTGNTEAFF.